This T cell receptor (beta chain) was sequenced during a study of T cells in Graves' hyperthyroidism and ophthalmopathy. No ophthalmopathy progression within 18 months constituted stable Graves' hyperthyroidism. The study based diagnoses on clinical symptoms, serum thyroxine and TRAb, thyroid ultrasound and orbital computed tomography. At least ten counts were recorded for this clonotype. The CDR3 regions of TCR beta were amplified from RNA transcripts. HTBI primers were employed in a first-round RT-PCR of the TCR CDR3. TCRdb itself ran the multiplex PCR reads through MiXCR, one entry per CDR3 protein. This sample carries some 460,000 distinct CDR3 sequences, about 15% of them seen once, and the ten largest clones take roughly 8%. The CDR3 spans 15 residues. Losses at the gene ends were 0 bases for V and 7 bases for J; bases not matched to a gene: 3. Germline loops: CDR1 LNHNV, CDR2 YYDKDF (reference sequence).

Source material: blood. The V gene is TRBV15, the J gene TRBJ2-4; 10 nucleotides align to TRBD1. The receptor was isolated from a woman between 18 and 29 years old with Graves' hyperthyroidism. CDR3 DNA sequence: TGTGCCACCAGCAGAGACCCGGACAGGGGGAACATTCAGTACTTC. It yields the protein CATSRDPDRGNIQYF.